The clone carrying this T cell receptor beta chain was observed at least ten times. TCR cDNA was made by 5'RACE template switching, adding a universal primer site and UMIs. TCRdb called the 5' RACE reads again in MiXCR, with one record for every CDR3 protein. The repertoire consists of some 27,000 distinct CDR3 sequences, with over 5.5% occurring once and the leading ten covering 20% to 30%. This sample was included in a study of T cells after yellow fever vaccination. Study information: Those fractions that held only low numbers of cells were prepared using the SMART-Seq v4 Ultra Low Input RNA kit. Study findings and constraints: Post-booster samples contained most primary-vaccination clones (approximately 95% CD4, around 89% CD8).

The CDR3 covers 16 residues. Germline values: CDR1 LGHNA, CDR2 YSLEER. V lost 1 base, J lost 2 bases, and 14 bases lay in between. The source was PBMCs, either bulk or a sorted T-cell subset (CD4+, CD8+, memory, or dextramer-sorted; not recorded which), collected on the day of the yellow fever booster vaccination. V usage is TRBV4-3 and J usage is TRBJ1-2; D unresolved. This receptor was obtained from a man aged 25 to 40 who received the YFV17D yellow fever vaccine. CDR3 in DNA: TGCGCCAGCAGCCAAGGGAAGGGCAGACAAAACTATGGCTACACCTTC. Encoded protein: CASSQGKGRQNYGYTF.